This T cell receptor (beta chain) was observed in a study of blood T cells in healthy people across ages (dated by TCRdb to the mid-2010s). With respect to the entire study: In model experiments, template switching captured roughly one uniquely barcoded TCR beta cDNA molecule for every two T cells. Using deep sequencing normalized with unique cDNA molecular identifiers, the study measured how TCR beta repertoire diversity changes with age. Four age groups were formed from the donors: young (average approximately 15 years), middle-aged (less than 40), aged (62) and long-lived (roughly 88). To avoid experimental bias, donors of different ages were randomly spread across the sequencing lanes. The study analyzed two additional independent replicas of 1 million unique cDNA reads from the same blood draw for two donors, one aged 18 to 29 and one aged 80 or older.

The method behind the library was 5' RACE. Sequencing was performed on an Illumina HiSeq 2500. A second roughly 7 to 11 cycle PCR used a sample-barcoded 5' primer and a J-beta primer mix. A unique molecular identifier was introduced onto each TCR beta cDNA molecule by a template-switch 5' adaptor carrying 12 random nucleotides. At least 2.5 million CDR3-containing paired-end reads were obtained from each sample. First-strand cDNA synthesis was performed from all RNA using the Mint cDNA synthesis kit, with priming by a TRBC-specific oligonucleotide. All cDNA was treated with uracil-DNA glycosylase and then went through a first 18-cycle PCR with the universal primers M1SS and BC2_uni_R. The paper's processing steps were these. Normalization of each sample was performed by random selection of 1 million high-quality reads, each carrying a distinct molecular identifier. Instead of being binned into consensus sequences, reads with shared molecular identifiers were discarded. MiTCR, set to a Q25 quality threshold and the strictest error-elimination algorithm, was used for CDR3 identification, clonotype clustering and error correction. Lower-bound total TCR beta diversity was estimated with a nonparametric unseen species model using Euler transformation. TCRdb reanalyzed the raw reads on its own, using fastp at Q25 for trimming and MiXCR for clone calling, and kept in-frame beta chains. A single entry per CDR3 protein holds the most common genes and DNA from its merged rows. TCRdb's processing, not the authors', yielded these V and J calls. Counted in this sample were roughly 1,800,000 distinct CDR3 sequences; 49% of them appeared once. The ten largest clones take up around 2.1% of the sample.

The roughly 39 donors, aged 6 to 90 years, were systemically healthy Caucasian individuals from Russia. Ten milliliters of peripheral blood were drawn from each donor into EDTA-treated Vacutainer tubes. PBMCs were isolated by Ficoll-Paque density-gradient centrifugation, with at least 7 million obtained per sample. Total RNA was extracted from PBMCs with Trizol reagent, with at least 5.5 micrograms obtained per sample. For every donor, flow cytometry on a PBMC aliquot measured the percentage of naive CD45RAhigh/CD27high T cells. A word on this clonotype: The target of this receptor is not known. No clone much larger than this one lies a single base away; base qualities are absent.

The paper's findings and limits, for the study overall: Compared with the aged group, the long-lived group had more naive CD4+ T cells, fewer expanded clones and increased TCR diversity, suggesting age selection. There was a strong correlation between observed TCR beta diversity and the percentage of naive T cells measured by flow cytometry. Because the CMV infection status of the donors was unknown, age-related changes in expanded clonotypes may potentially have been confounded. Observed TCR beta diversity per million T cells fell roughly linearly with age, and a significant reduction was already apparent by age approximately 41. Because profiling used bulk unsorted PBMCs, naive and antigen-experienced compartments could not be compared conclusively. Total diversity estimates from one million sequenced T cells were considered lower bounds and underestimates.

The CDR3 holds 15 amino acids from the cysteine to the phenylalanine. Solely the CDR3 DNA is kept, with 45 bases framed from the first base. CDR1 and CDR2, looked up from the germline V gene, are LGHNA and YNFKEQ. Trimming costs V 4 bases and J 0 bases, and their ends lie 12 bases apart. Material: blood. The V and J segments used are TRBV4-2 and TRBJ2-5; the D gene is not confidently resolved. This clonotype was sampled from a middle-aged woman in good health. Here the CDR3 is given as CASSLEDTYQETQYF. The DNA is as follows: TGTGCCAGCAGCCTGGAAGACACCTACCAAGAGACCCAGTACTTC.